What follows are 10 T cell receptor beta chains derived from one specimen sequenced in a study of patients and donors after allogeneic stem cell transplantation. TCRdb passed the RT-PCR reads through MiXCR, listing each CDR3 protein once. Found here are hundreds of thousands of distinct CDR3 sequences, around 15% of them singletons; the top ten hold roughly 7%. The sample taken for sequencing was blood, either unsorted or a sorted T cell fraction (not recorded which). Every receptor here comes from a human donor who was either an allogeneic HSCT recipient or a stem cell or donor lymphocyte infusion donor (not recorded which). It is not recorded whose cells these are; they may come from a transplant donor.

This clonotype has more than one count but fewer than ten. V and J are TRBV7-8 and TRBJ2-5; the match to TRBD2 covers 11 bases. The V gene end was trimmed by 1 base and the J gene end by 5 bases; junction bases not matched to a gene: 6. Germline values: CDR1 SGHVS, CDR2 FQNEAQ. The CDR3 is made up of 16 amino acids. CDR3 DNA: TGTGCCAGCAGCTTAGAACTAGCGGGAGTGGGGGAGACCCAGTACTTC. It encodes CASSLELAGVGETQYF.

This clonotype occurred a few times. The gene calls are TRBV29-1 and TRBJ2-1; D might be TRBD1 (6 bases). Germline V gene sequence: CDR1 SQVTM, CDR2 ANQGSEA. Trimming cost V 4 bases and J 5 bases, with 12 bases left between them. The CDR3 has 13 amino acids. Here the CDR3 DNA reads TGCAGCGTTGCCCGGGACAACCACAATGAGCAGTTCTTC. It yields the protein CSVARDNHNEQFF.

The sample holds a few counts of this clonotype. V gene TRBV20-1 combines with J gene TRBJ2-7; possibly TRBD1 or TRBD2 for D (6 bases each). The CDR3 is 13 residues long. The germline CDR1 and CDR2 sequences are DFQATT and SNEGSKA (reference sequence). V lost 5 bases and J 6 bases, leaving 17 bases between the germline ends. The chain's CDR3 is CSAPGAGVGEQYF. CDR3 in DNA: TGCAGTGCTCCGGGGGCAGGGGTGGGCGAGCAGTACTTC.

For the CDR3, the DNA is TGTGCCAGCAGCCGACTGCGGGAGGGTACAGATACGCAGTATTTT. It codes for CASSRLREGTDTQYF. This chain links TRBV27 with TRBJ2-3, with 9 bases fitting TRBD2. The germline CDR1 and CDR2 sequences are MNHEY and SMNVEV (reference sequence). The CDR3 is 15 residues long. The V and J ends lost 6 bases and 3 bases, in that order; junction bases with no gene match: 7.

In its sample, this clonotype was seen a few times. The chain carries TRBV6-5 and TRBJ2-5; D gene uncertain. Germline V gene sequence: CDR1 MNHEY, CDR2 SVGAGI. The ends were cut back, 2 bases at V and 5 bases at J, with 15 bases in the middle. The length of the CDR3 is 15 residues. The CDR3 bases are TGTGCCAGCAGTTACCCACCTGGCCGAAGGGAGACCCAGTACTTC. Protein sequence: CASSYPPGRRETQYF.

The rearrangement links TRBV13 to TRBJ2-7; TRBD1 aligns across 9 bases. Germline V CDR1 and CDR2: PRHDT, FYEKMQ (reference sequence). This CDR3 has 14 amino acids. The trim removed 4 bases at V and 3 bases at J, leaving 4 bases unmatched. The CDR3 sequence: CASSYRQGVYEQYF. The DNA of the CDR3 is TGTGCCAGCAGCTATCGACAGGGGGTCTACGAGCAGTACTTC.

This clonotype has at least ten counts. V is TRBV30 and J is TRBJ1-1; D unresolved. The CDR3 spans 13 residues. The germline V gene encodes CDR1 GTSNPN and CDR2 SVGIG (reference sequence). The germline V and J ends were trimmed by 4 bases and 4 bases, with 13 bases remaining between them. DNA of the CDR3: TGTGCCTGGAAACGGGGAGCGGGCACTGAAGCTTTCTTT. It is translated as CAWKRGAGTEAFF.

There are a few counts of this clonotype. The chain combines TRBV18 with TRBJ1-2; a possible D gene is TRBD1 (6 bases). Germline CDR1 KGHSH, CDR2 LQKENI. Trimming cost V 2 bases and J 0 bases, with 16 bases left between them. CDR3 length: 17 amino acids. The DNA for the CDR3 is TGTGCCAGCTCACCATTATCCGGACAGTTACCTAACTATGGCTACACCTTC. Encoded protein: CASSPLSGQLPNYGYTF.

This clonotype was detected only a few times. V gene TRBV7-9 combines with J gene TRBJ1-4; TRBD1 agrees at 8 bases. Germline CDR1 reads SEHNR; CDR2 reads FQNEAQ (reference sequence). CDR3 size: 15 residues. J gave up 8 bases and V 5 bases, and 10 bases lay outside the gene matches. CDR3 sequence (DNA): TGTGCCAGCAGCCGCAGGGGGCTTGTTGAGGAAAAACTGTTTTTT. This codes for CASSRRGLVEEKLFF.

This clonotype was counted a few times. The chain employs TRBV10-3 and TRBJ2-4; D ambiguous. This CDR3 spans 10 amino acids. V lost 8 bases to trimming and J lost 6 bases, with 5 bases between them. Germline V gene data show CDR1 as ENHRY and CDR2 as SYGVKD. The CDR3 sequence is CAIPVNIQYF. The DNA for the CDR3 is TGTGCCATCCCAGTAAACATTCAGTACTTC.